Included here is one T cell receptor (beta chain) sequence, with context. The target antigen is unknown. This record comes from a study of vaccination and CD4 T cells after COVID-19. Across the study: For each participant, vaccination comprised two doses of either the BNT162b2 or the mRNA-1273 vaccine.

As to treatment: 10-day PBMC culture with coronavirus spike peptide pools or control peptides (ViraFEST assay). Study-wide results and caveats: The study found median SARS-CoV-2-reactive clonotypes rising from roughly 22 to 38, not significantly. Spike mono-reactivity was evident in 304 of the 307 vaccine-specific clones derived from convalescent patients.

Cultured CD4+ T-cell DNA underwent Oncomine TCR Beta short-read sequencing. One entry per CDR3 protein, called by TCRdb with MiXCR from the PCR reads. Of around 13,000 distinct CDR3 sequences in the sample, 74% were seen once. This CDR3 spans 14 amino acids. Trimming cost V 0 bases and J 3 bases, with 7 bases left between them. CDR1 is SGDLS and CDR2 is YYNGEE in the germline V gene. The sequence was collected from a human donor who received a COVID-19 vaccine. The chain uses TRBV9 and TRBJ1-3; D remains unclear. The sequences come from CD4+ T cells from blood, cultured in vitro, collected after SARS-CoV-2 vaccination. CDR3 region: CASSVATSGNTIYF. The DNA of the CDR3 is TGTGCCAGCAGCGTAGCGACTAGTGGAAACACCATATATTTT.